This T cell receptor beta chain was sequenced for a study of cytomegalovirus exposure and HLA in healthy donors. Likely unrecorded immune exposures existed in these nominally healthy donors. There are 14 residues in the CDR3. V gave up 3 bases and J gave up 6 bases, with 11 bases separating them. Per the germline V gene, CDR1 is SGHTA and CDR2 is FQGNSA. PCR primers comprised 60 Vbeta and 13 Jbeta primers. Sequenced by immunoSEQ multiplex PCR; TCRdb stores in-frame clones only, minus some. The sample lists 84,000 or so clones; 76% were seen once. As for this clone: Antigen: not known.

Study results and limitations: An analysis that was carried out later associated 15,000 to 20,000 TCR beta sequences with HLA alleles at 0.05 false discovery rate.

This clonotype was sampled from a male donor in good health and CMV-seronegative. What was sequenced was PBMCs. The J gene is TRBJ1-4, the V gene TRBV7-2; a weak D match, TRBD1 (6 bases). CDR3 amino acids: CASSLEQGDEKLFF. The CDR3 DNA reads TGTGCCAGCAGCTTGGAACAGGGTGATGAAAAACTGTTTTTT.